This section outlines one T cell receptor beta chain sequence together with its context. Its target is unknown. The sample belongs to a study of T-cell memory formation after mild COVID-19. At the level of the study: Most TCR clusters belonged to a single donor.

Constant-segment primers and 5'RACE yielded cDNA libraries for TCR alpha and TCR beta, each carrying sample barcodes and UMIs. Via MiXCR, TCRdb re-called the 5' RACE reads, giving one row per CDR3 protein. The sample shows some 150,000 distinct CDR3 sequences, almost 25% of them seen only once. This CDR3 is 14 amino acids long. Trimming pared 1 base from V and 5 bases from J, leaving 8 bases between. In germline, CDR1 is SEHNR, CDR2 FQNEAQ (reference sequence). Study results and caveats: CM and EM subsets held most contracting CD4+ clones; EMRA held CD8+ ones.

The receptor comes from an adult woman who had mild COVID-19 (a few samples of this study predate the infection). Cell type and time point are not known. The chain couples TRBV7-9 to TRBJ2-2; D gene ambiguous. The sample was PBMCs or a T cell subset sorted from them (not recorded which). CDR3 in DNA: TGTGCCAGCAGCTTAGTTCCCGGGACCGGGGAGCTGTTTTTT. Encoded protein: CASSLVPGTGELFF.